The 10 T cell receptor beta chains below all came from one sample that was sequenced in a study of cytomegalovirus exposure and HLA in healthy donors. Clones were read by immunoSEQ multiplex PCR, and TCRdb kept only the in-frame ones, dropping some. The repertoire holds approximately 120,000 clones, with roughly 95% as singletons. Material for sequencing was PBMCs. The receptors shown here come from a man between 18 and 29 years old in good health and CMV-seronegative.

The rearrangement uses TRBV4-1 and TRBJ2-4; the match to TRBD2 covers 7 bases. Germline V gene sequence: CDR1 MGHRA, CDR2 YSYEKL. With V trimmed by 0 bases and J by 5 bases, 4 bases remained unmatched. The CDR3 runs 15 residues. The CDR3 nucleotides read TGCGCCAGCAGCCAAGAGGGGGGGTATGAAAACATTCAGTACTTC. It codes for CASSQEGGYENIQYF.

This chain connects TRBV6-6 to TRBJ1-1, with D unresolved. With 8 bases removed from V and 5 bases from J, the gap between germline ends came to 9 bases. The CDR3 loop spans 11 amino acids. Germline CDR1 reads MNHNY; CDR2 reads SVGAGI (reference sequence). The DNA of the CDR3 is TGTGCCAGCCGCGAGTTGACTGAAGCTTTCTTT. This sequence encodes CASRELTEAFF.

This chain connects TRBV11-2 to TRBJ1-5, with D maybe TRBD1 (5 bases). Germline V CDR1 and CDR2: SGHAT, FQNNGV. Trimming took 3 bases from V and 6 from J, leaving 12 bases between them. This CDR3 has 14 amino acids. The chain's CDR3 is CASSFSGFGQPQHF. DNA of the CDR3: TGTGCCAGCAGCTTTTCAGGGTTTGGTCAGCCCCAGCATTTT.

The chain is built from TRBV6-5 and TRBJ2-1, with D possibly being TRBD2 (6 bases). The germline V gene has CDR1 MNHEY and CDR2 SVGAGI. CDR3 size: 16 residues. Trimming cost V 2 bases and J 9 bases, with 20 bases left between them. The CDR3 nucleotides are TGTGCCAGCAGTTACGATGGCGGGGTGATTCGTTCTGAGCAGTTCTTC. Translation: CASSYDGGVIRSEQFF.

The rearrangement links TRBV7-9 to TRBJ1-2; D uncertain. This CDR3 region has 15 residues. CDR1 SEHNR and CDR2 FQNEAQ come from the germline V gene (reference sequence). The ends were cut back, 3 bases at V and 4 bases at J, with 15 bases in the middle. CDR3 in amino acids: CASSLSSEAGYGYTF. The CDR3 DNA reads TGTGCCAGCAGCTTGTCTAGTGAGGCTGGCTATGGCTACACCTTC.

This chain connects TRBV7-9 to TRBJ1-3; no clear D. The V and J ends lost 5 bases and 1 base respectively, with 15 bases between them. This CDR3 contains 16 residues. The germline V gene has CDR1 SEHNR and CDR2 FQNEAQ (reference sequence). The CDR3 loop is CASSPNFFRSGNTIYF. For the CDR3, the DNA is TGTGCCAGCAGCCCAAACTTCTTCAGGTCTGGAAACACCATATATTTT.

This chain uses TRBV28 with TRBJ2-7; D may be TRBD1 (6 bases). Germline CDR1 MDHEN, CDR2 SYDVKM. V lost 8 bases, J lost 4 bases, and 15 bases lay in between. The CDR3 runs 13 residues. CDR3 DNA sequence: TGTGCCAGCTCCCGACAGGTCTTATACGAGCAGTACTTC. This codes for CASSRQVLYEQYF.

This clone was found once. The chain recombines TRBV28 with TRBJ2-5, with 10 bases aligning to TRBD2. Germline lookup yields CDR1 MDHEN and CDR2 SYDVKM. The ends lost 5 bases at V and 1 base at J; junction bases unmatched: 4. CDR3 length: 15 residues. CDR3 DNA: TGTGCCAGCAGTATAACTAGCGGGGTCCAAGAGACCCAGTACTTC. This sequence encodes CASSITSGVQETQYF.

The rearrangement uses TRBV2 and TRBJ2-7; 9 bases align to TRBD1. Germline values: CDR1 SNHLY, CDR2 FYNNEI. CDR3 length: 14 residues. The V and J ends lost 5 bases and 2 bases, in that order; junction bases with no gene match: 4. Written as DNA, the CDR3 is TGTGCCAGCAGTTACGGGACAGGGCCCTACGAGCAGTACTTC. Residues: CASSYGTGPYEQYF.

The chain links TRBV12-2 to TRBJ2-3; the listed D gene, TRBD2, was not tested against the DNA. TRBV12-2 is a pseudogene segment. This CDR3 has 19 amino acids. CDR3 DNA sequence: TGTGCAAGTCGCTCTCCGGGACTAGCGGGAGGGGAAGGGGCAGATACGCAGTATTTT. It encodes CASRSPGLAGGEGADTQYF.